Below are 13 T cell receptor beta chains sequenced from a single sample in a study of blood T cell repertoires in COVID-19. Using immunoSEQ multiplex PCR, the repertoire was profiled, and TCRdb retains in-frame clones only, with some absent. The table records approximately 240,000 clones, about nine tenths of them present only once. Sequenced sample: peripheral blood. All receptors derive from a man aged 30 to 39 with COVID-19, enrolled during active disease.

The CDR3 DNA is TGTGCCAGCAGGCGTACAGGGGTCGATGAAGCTTTCTTT. It codes for CASRRTGVDEAFF. The genes are TRBV2 and TRBJ1-1; TRBD1 aligns across 7 bases. Trimming removed 6 bases from V and 7 bases from J; junction bases left unmatched: 8. Looked up from germline, CDR1 is SNHLY and CDR2 is FYNNEI. The CDR3 is 13 residues long.

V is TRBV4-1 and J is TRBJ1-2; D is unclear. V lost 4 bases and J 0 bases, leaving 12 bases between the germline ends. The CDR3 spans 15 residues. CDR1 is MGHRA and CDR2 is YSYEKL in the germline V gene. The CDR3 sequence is CASSRSESANYGYTF. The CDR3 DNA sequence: TGCGCCAGCAGCCGCTCAGAATCCGCTAACTATGGCTACACCTTC.

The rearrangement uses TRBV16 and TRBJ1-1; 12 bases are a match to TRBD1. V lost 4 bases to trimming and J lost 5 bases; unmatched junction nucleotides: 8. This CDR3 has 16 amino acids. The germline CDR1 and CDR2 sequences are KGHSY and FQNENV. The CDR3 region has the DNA TGTGCCAGCAGCCCCCCTTGGGACAGGGGGCGGACTGAAGCTTTCTTT. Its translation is CASSPPWDRGRTEAFF.

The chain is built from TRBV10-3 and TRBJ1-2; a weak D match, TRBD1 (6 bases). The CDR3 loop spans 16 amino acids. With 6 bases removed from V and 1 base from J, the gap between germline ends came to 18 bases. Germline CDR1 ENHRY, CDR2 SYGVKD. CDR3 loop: CAISQIGQNNNYGYTF. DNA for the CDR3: TGTGCCATCAGCCAAATCGGACAGAATAATAACTATGGCTACACCTTC.

The DNA of the CDR3 is TGTGCCAGCAGTTTATCTCCCGCGGGAGGCGCTGAAGCTTTCTTT. Protein: CASSLSPAGGAEAFF. The chain employs TRBV27 and TRBJ1-1; D gene uncertain. The germline V and J ends were trimmed by 0 bases and 6 bases, with 14 bases remaining between them. The CDR3 is made up of 15 amino acids. Per the germline V gene, CDR1 is MNHEY and CDR2 is SMNVEV (reference sequence).

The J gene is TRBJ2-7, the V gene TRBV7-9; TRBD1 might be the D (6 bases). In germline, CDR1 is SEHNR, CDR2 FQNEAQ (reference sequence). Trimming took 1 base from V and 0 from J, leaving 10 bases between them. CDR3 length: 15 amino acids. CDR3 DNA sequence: TGTGCCAGCAGCTTAGGGACAGAGAGCTCCTACGAGCAGTACTTC. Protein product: CASSLGTESSYEQYF.

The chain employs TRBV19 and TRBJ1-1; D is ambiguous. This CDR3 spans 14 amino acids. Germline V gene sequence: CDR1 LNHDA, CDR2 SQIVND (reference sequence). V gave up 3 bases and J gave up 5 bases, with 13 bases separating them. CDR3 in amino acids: CASSIDGGGTEAFF. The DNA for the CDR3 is TGTGCCAGTAGTATTGACGGCGGAGGGACTGAAGCTTTCTTT.

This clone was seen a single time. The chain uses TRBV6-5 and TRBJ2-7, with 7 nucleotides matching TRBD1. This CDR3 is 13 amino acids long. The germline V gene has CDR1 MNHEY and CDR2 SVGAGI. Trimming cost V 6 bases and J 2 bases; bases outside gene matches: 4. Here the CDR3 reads CASRRDRTYEQYF. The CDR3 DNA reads TGTGCCAGCAGACGGGACAGAACCTACGAGCAGTACTTC.

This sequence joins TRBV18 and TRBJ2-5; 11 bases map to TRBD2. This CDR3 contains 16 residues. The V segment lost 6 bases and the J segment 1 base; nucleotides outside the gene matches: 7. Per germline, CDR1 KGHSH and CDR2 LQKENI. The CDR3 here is CASSKASGGIQETQYF. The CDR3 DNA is TGTGCCAGCTCCAAAGCTAGCGGGGGGATCCAAGAGACCCAGTACTTC.

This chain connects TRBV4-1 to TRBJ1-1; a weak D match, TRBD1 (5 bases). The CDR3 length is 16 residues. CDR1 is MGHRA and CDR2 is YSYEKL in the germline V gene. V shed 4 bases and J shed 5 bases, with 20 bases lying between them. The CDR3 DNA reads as TGCGCCAGCAGCCTCCCCGGGGGTGGGGGGAGAACTGAAGCTTTCTTT. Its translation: CASSLPGGGGRTEAFF.

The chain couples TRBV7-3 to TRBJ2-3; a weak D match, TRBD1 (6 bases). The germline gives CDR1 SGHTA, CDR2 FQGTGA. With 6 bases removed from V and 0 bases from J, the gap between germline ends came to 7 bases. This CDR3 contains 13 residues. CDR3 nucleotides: TGTGCCAGCAGGAGGGGGAGCACAGATACGCAGTATTTT. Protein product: CASRRGSTDTQYF.

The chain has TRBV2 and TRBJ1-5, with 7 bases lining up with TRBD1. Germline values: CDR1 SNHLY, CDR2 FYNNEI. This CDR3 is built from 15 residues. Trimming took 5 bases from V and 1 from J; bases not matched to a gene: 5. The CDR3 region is CASSYRGRSNQPQHF. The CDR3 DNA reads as TGTGCCAGCAGTTACAGGGGTCGGAGCAATCAGCCCCAGCATTTT.

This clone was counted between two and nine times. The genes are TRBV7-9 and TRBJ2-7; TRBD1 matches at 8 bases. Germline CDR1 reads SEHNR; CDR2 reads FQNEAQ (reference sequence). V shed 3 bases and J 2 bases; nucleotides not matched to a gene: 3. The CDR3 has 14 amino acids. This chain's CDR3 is CASSLGRGPYEQYF. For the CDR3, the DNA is TGTGCCAGCAGCTTGGGCAGGGGGCCCTACGAGCAGTACTTC. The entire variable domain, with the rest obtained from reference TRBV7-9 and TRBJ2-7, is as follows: DTGVSQNPRHKITKRGQNVTFRCDPISEHNRLYWYRQTLGQGPEFLTYFQNEAQLEKSRLLSDRFSAERPKGSFSTLEIQRTEQGDSAMYLCASSLGRGPYEQYFGPGTRLTVT.